The 7 T cell receptor beta chains below come from one sample, sequenced in a study of T cells in women clearing cervical HPV infection. TCRdb's copy holds only in-frame clones and misses some; the assay was immunoSEQ multiplex PCR. This sample contains about 35,000 clones. Material for sequencing was blood buffy coat. All receptors come from a woman between 18 and 75 years old with a cervical HPV16 infection that either progressed to CIN3+ or cleared (not recorded which).

Comments on this clone: The read comes to an end 3 residues before the CDR3 does, leaving the germline J gene to fill in the end. The chain carries TRBV20-1 and TRBJ1-2; D may be TRBD1 (5 bases). This CDR3 spans 13 amino acids. Per the germline V gene, CDR1 is DFQATT and CDR2 is SNEGSKA (reference sequence). Trimming left V 6 bases short and J 4 bases short, with 15 bases between. The CDR3 spells CSAPGGVGYGYTF. The covered CDR3 bases are TGCAGTGCCCCTGGGGGGGTTGGCTATGGC.

Worth noting for this clone: The read finishes 3 residues shy of the CDR3 end, and the germline J gene is used to complete it. The genes are TRBV7-6 and TRBJ2-5; perhaps TRBD1 as D (6 bases). Trimming took 5 bases from V and 1 from J, leaving 20 bases between them. Germline V gives CDR1 SGHVS, CDR2 FNYEAQ. The CDR3 consists of 17 residues. CDR3 residues: CASSLDDRQALQETQYF. The sequenced CDR3 bases are TGTGCCAGCAGCCTAGATGATCGACAGGCGCTCCAAGAGACC.

In regard to this clone: The junction departs from germline at one end; a sequencing error may be responsible. Sequencing ends 3 residues short of the CDR3 end; the germline J gene provides the rest. The chain employs TRBV2 and TRBJ2-3; 7 bases are shared with TRBD2. This CDR3 comprises 13 residues. Germline CDR1 is SNHLY and CDR2 is FYNNEI. The CDR3 here is CASTPGLPETQYF. CDR3 DNA (partial): TGTGCCAGCACTCCGGGACTACCAGAGACG.

With respect to this clone: The CDR3 end is not reached by the read, which stops 3 residues before it; the germline J gene fills it in. The rearrangement links TRBV7-9 to TRBJ2-3, with a possible D match to TRBD1 (6 bases). The CDR3 totals 15 residues. Germline CDR1 and CDR2: SEHNR and FQNEAQ (reference sequence). The sequenced CDR3 bases are TGTGCCAGCAGCTTAGAACAGGGTATTCGGCCGTCG. Amino acid sequence: CASSLEQGIRPS. In full, the CDR3 reads CASSLEQGIRPSQYF.

A word on this clone: The sequence runs out 3 residues before the end of the CDR3; the remainder is reconstructed from the germline J gene. J is TRBJ2-1 and V is TRBV7-2, with 8 bases identical to TRBD2. V was pared by 0 bases and J by 3 bases, with 1 base of the junction left unmatched. CDR3 size: 15 residues. Germline lookup yields CDR1 SGHTA and CDR2 FQGNSA. The CDR3 region is CASSLASGVYNEQFF. The sequenced part of the CDR3 DNA is TGTGCCAGCAGCTTAGCTAGCGGGGTCTACAATGAG.

CDR3: CASSSLPGTGQGELFF. Partial CDR3 DNA: TGCGCCAGCAGCTCCCTACCCGGGACAGGTCAAGGGGAG. V usage is TRBV5-1 and J usage is TRBJ2-2, with TRBD1 matching over 8 bases. Sequencing ends 3 residues short of the CDR3 end; the germline J gene provides the rest. Germline V gene sequence: CDR1 SGHRS, CDR2 YFSETQ. The CDR3 sequence is 16 residues long. V gave up 3 bases and J gave up 8 bases; unmatched junction bases: 12. Looking up the rest from reference TRBV5-1 and TRBJ2-2 gives the full variable domain: KAGVTQTPRYLIKTRGQQVTLSCSPISGHRSVSWYQQTPGQGLQFLFEYFSETQRNKGNFPGRFSGRQFSNSRSEMNVSTLELGDSALYLCASSSLPGTGQGELFFGEGSRLTVL.

CDR3 bases read: TGTGCCAGCAGCAAAACGGACAGGGGGAGCACTGAA. This gives the protein CASSKTDRGSTE. The full CDR3 is CASSKTDRGSTEAFF. The chain recombines TRBV11-1 with TRBJ1-1; 10 positions match TRBD1. The sequence runs out 3 residues before the end of the CDR3; the remainder is reconstructed from the germline J gene. The CDR3 length is 15 residues. CDR1 is SGHAT, CDR2 FQDESV, per germline (reference sequence). After removal of 5 bases from V and 4 bases from J, the junction contained 7 bases not matched to a gene. The variable domain in full, with the rest retrieved from reference TRBV11-1 and TRBJ1-1, is EAEVAQSPRYKITEKSQAVAFWCDPISGHATLYWYRQILGQGPELLVQFQDESVVDDSQLPKDRFSAERLKGVDSTLKIQPAELGDSAMYLCASSKTDRGSTEAFFGQGTRLTVV.